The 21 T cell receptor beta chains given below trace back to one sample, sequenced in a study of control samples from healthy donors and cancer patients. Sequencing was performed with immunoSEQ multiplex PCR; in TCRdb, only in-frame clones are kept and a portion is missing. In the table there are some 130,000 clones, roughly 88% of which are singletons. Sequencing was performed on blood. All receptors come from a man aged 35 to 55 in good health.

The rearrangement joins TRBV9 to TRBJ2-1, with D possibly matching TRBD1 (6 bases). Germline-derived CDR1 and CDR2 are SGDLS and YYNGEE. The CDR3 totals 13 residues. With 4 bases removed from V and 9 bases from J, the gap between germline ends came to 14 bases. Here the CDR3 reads CASSLSRGTEQFF. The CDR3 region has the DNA TGTGCCAGCAGCTTATCCAGGGGTACTGAGCAGTTCTTC.

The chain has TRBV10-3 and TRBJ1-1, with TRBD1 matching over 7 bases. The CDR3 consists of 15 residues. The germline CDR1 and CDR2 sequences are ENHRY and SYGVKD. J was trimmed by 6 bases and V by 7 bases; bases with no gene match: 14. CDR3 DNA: TGTGCCATCATCCCGCAGGGACAGTCGGTTCCTGAAGCTTTCTTT. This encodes CAIIPQGQSVPEAFF.

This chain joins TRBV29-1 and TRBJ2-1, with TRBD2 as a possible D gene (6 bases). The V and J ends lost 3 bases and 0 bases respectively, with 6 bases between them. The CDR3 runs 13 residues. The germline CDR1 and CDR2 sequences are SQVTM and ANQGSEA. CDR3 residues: CSVDGSSYNEQFF. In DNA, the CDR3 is TGCAGCGTTGACGGGAGCTCCTACAATGAGCAGTTCTTC.

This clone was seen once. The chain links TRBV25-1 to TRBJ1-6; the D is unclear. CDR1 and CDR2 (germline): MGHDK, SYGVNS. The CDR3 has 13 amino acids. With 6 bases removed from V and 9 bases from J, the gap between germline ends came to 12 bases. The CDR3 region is CASRVLEASPLHF. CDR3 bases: TGTGCCAGCAGGGTTTTGGAGGCTTCACCCCTCCACTTT.

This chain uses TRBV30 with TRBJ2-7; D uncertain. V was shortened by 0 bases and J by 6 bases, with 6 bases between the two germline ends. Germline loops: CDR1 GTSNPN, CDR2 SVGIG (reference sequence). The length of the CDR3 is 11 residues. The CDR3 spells CAWSVLSEQYF. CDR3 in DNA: TGTGCCTGGAGTGTACTGAGCGAGCAGTACTTC. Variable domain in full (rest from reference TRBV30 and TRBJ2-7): SQTIHQWPATLVQPVGSPLSLECTVEGTSNPNLYWYRQAAGRGLQLLFYSVGIGQISSEVPQNLSASRPQDRQFILSSKKLLLSDSGFYLCAWSVLSEQYFGPGTRLTVT.

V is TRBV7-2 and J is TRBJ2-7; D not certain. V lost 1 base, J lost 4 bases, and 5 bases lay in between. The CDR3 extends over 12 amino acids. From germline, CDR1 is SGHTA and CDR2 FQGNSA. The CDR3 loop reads CASSLEDYEQYF. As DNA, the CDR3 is TGTGCCAGCAGCTTAGAGGATTACGAGCAGTACTTC. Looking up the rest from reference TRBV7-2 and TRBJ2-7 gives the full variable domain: GAGVSQSPSNKVTEKGKDVELRCDPISGHTALYWYRQSLGQGLEFLIYFQGNSAPDKSGLPSDRFSAERTGGSVSTLTIQRTQQEDSAVYLCASSLEDYEQYFGPGTRLTVT.

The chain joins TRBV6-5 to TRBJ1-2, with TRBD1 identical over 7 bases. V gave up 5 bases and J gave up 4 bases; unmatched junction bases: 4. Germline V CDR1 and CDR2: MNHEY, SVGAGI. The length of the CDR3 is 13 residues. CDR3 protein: CASSRQGSYGYTF. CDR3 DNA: TGTGCCAGCAGTAGACAGGGAAGCTATGGCTACACCTTC.

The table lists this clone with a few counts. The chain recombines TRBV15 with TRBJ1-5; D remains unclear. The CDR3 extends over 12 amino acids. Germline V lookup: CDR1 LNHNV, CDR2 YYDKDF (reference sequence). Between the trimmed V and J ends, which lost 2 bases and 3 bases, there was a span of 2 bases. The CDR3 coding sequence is TGTGCCACCAGCAGATTCAATCAGCCCCAGCATTTT. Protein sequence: CATSRFNQPQHF.

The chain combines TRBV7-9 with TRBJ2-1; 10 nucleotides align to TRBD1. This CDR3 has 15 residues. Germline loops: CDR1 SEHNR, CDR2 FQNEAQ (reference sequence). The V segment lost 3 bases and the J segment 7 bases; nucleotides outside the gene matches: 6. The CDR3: CASSLGQGSENEQFF. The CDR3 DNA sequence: TGTGCCAGCAGCTTGGGACAGGGGAGTGAAAATGAGCAGTTCTTC.

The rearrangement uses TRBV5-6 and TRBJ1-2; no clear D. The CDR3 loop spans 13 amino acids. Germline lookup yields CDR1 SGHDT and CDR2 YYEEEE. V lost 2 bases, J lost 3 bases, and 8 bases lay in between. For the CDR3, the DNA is TGTGCCAGCAGCTTCCGGGCCTACTATGGCTACACCTTC. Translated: CASSFRAYYGYTF.

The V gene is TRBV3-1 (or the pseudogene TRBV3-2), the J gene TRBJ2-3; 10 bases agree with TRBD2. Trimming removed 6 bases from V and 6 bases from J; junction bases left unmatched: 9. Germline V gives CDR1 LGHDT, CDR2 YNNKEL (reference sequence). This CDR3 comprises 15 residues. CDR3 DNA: TGTGCCAGCAGACTAAGCGGGGGGGGCCGGGATACGCAGTATTTT. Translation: CASRLSGGGRDTQYF.

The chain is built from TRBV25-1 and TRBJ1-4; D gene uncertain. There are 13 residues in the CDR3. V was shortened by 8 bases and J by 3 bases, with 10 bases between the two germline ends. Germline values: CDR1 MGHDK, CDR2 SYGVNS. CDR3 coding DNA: TGTGCCAGCGCTCGGAGAGCTAATGAAAAACTGTTTTTT. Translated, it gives CASARRANEKLFF. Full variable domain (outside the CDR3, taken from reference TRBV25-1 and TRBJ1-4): EADIYQTPRYLVIGTGKKITLECSQTMGHDKMYWYQQDPGMELHLIHYSYGVNSTEKGDLSSESTVSRIRTEHFPLTLESARPSHTSQYLCASARRANEKLFFGSGTQLSVL.

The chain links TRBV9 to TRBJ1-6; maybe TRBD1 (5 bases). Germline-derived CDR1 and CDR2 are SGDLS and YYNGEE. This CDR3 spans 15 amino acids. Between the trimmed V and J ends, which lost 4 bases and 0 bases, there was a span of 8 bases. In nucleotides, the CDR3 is TGTGCCAGCAGCCAAGACAGCTCCTATAATTCACCCCTCCACTTT. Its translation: CASSQDSSYNSPLHF.

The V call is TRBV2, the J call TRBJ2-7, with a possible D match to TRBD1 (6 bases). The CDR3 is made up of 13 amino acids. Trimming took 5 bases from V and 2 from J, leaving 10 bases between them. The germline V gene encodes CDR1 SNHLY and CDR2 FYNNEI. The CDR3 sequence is CASSPDRAYEQYF. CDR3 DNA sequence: TGTGCCAGCAGTCCGGACAGAGCCTACGAGCAGTACTTC. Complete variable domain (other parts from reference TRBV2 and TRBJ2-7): EPEVTQTPSHQVTQMGQEVILRCVPISNHLYFYWYRQILGQKVEFLVSFYNNEISEKSEIFDDQFSVERPDGSNFTLKIRSTKLEDSAMYFCASSPDRAYEQYFGPGTRLTVT.

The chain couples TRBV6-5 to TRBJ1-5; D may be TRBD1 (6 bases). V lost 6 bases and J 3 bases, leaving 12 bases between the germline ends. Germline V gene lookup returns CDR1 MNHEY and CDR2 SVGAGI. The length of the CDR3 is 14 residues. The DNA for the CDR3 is TGTGCCAGCAGACCTAGACAGGACAATCAGCCCCAGCATTTT. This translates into CASRPRQDNQPQHF.

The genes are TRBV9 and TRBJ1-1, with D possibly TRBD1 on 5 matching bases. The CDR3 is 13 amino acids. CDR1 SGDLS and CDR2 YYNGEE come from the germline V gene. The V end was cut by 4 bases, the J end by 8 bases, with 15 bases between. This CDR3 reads CASSLEAGGEAFF. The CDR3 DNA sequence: TGTGCCAGCAGCTTAGAGGCCGGGGGAGAAGCTTTCTTT.

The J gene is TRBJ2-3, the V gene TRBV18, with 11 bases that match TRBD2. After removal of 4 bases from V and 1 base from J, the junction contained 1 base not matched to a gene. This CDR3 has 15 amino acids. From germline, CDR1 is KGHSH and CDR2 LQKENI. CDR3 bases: TGTGCCAGCTCACTGACTAGCGGGGGCACAGATACGCAGTATTTT. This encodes CASSLTSGGTDTQYF.

The CDR3 reads CASRVTGGASGELFF. The CDR3 DNA sequence: TGTGCCAGCAGGGTTACAGGGGGCGCATCCGGGGAGCTGTTTTTT. The chain couples TRBV2 to TRBJ2-2; 9 bases line up with TRBD1. The CDR3 totals 15 residues. The V segment lost 6 bases and the J segment 6 bases; nucleotides outside the gene matches: 8. Germline CDR1 and CDR2: SNHLY and FYNNEI.

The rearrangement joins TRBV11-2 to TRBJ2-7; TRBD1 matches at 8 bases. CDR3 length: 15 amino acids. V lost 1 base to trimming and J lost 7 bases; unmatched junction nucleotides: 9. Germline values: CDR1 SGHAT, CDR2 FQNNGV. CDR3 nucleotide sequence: TGTGCCAGCAGCTTAGGTTCAGGGGGCTTATGGGAGCAGTACTTC. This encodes CASSLGSGGLWEQYF.

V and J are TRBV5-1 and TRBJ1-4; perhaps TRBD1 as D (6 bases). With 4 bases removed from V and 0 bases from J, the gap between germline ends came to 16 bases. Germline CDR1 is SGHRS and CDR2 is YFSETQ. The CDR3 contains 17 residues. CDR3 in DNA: TGCGCCAGCAGCACCGGACAGCTAATCGCAACTAATGAAAAACTGTTTTTT. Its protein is CASSTGQLIATNEKLFF.

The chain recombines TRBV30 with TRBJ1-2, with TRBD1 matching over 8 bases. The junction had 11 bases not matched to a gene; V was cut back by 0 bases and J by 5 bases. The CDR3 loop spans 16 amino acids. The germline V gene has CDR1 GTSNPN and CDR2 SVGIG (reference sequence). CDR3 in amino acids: CAWSVRDDRGGYGYTF. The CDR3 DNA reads TGTGCCTGGAGTGTACGGGACGACAGGGGAGGATATGGCTACACCTTC.